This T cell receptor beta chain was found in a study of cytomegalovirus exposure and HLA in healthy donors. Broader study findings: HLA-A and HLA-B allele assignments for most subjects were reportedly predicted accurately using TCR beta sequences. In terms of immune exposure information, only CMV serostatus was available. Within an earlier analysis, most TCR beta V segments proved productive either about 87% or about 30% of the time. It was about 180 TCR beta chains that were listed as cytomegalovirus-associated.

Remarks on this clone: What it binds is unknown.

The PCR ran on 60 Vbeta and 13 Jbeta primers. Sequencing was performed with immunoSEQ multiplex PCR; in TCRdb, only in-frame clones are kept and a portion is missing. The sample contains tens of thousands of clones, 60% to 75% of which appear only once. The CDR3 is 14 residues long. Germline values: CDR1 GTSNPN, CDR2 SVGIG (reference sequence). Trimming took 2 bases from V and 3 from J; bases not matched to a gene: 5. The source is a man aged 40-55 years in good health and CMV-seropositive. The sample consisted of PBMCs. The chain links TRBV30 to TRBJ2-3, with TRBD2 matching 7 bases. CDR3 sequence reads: CAWSLLAGTDTQYF. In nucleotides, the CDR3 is TGTGCCTGGAGTCTTTTAGCGGGTACAGATACGCAGTATTTT.